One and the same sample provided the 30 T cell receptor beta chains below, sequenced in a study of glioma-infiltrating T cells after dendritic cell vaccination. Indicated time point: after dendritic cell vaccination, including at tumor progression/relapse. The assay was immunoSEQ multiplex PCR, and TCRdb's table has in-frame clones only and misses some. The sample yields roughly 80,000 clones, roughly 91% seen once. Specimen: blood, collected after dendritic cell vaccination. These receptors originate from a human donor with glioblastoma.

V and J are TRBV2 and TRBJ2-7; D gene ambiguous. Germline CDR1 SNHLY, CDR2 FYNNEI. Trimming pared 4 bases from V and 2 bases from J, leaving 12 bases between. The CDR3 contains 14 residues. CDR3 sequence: CASSVNSYTYEQYF. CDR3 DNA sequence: TGTGCCAGCAGTGTGAACAGCTACACCTACGAGCAGTACTTC.

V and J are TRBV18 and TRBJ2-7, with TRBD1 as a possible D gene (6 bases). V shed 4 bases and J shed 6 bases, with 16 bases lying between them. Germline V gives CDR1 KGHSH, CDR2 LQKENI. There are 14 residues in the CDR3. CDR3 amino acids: CASSLKPTGLEQYF. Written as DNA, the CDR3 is TGTGCCAGCTCACTCAAGCCCACAGGGCTCGAGCAGTACTTC. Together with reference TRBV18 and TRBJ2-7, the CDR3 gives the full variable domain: NAGVMQNPRHLVRRRGQEARLRCSPMKGHSHVYWYRQLPEEGLKFMVYLQKENIIDESGMPKERFSAEFPKEGPSILRIQQVVRGDSAAYFCASSLKPTGLEQYFGPGTRLTVT.

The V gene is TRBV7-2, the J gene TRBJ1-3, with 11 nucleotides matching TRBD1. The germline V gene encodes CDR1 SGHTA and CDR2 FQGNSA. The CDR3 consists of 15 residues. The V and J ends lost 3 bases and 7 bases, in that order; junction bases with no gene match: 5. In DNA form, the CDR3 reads TGTGCCAGCAGCTTCTGGACAGGGGGCTCTAACACCATATATTTT. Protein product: CASSFWTGGSNTIYF.

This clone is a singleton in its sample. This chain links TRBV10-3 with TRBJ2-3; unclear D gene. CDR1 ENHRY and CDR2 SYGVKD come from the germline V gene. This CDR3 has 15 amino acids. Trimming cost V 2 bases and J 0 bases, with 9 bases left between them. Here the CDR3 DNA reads TGTGCCATCAGTGAGAGCGCTACTAGCACAGATACGCAGTATTTT. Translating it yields CAISESATSTDTQYF.

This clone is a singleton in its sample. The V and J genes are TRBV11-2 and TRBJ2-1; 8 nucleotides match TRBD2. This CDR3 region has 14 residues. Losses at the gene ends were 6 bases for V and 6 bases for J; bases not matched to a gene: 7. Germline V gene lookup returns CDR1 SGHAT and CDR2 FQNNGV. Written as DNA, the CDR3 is TGTGCCAGCAGTTCGACCGGGACTAGCAATGAGCAGTTCTTC. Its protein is CASSSTGTSNEQFF.

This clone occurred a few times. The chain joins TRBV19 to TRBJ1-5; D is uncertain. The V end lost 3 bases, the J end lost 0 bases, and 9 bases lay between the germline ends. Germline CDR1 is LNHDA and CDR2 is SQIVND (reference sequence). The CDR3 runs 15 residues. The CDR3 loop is CASSIDTYSNQPQHF. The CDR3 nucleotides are TGTGCCAGTAGTATCGACACATATAGCAATCAGCCCCAGCATTTT.

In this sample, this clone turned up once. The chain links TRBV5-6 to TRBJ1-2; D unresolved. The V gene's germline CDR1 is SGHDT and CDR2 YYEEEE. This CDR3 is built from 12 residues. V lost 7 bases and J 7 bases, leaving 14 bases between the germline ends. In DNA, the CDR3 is TGTGCCAGCGGCCTGGGCGGTGGTGGCTACACCTTC. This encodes CASGLGGGGYTF.

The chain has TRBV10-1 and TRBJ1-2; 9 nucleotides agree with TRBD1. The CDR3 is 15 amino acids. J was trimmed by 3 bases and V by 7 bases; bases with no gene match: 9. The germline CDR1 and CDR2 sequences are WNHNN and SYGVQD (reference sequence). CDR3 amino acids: CASITGGVYDYGYTF. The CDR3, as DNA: TGCGCCAGCATTACAGGGGGCGTGTATGACTATGGCTACACCTTC.

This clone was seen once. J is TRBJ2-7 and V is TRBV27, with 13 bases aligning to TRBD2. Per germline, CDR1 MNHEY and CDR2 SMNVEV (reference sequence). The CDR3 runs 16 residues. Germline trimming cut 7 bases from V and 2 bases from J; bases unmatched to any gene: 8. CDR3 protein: CASKGTSGTTTYEQYF. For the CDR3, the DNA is TGTGCCAGCAAAGGGACTAGCGGGACGACCACCTACGAGCAGTACTTC.

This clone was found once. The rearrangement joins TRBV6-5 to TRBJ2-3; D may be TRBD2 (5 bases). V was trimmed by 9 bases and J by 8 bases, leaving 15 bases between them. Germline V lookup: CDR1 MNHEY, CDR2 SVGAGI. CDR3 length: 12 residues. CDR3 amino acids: CASGLSSGTQYF. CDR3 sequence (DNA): TGTGCCAGTGGACTCTCTTCGGGTACGCAGTATTTT.

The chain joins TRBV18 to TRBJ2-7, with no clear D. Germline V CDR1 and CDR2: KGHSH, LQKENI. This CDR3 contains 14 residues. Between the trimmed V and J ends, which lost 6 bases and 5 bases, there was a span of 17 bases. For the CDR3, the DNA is TGTGCCAGCTCCCCCTCACCAACTTTCAACGAGCAGTACTTC. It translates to CASSPSPTFNEQYF.

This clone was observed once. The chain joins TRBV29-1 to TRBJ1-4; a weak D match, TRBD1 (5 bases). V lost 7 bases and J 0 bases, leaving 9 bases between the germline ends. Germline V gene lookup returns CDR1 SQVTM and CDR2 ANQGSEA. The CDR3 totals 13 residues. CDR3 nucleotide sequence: TGCAGCGGAAAACAGGCAACTAATGAAAAACTGTTTTTT. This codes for CSGKQATNEKLFF.

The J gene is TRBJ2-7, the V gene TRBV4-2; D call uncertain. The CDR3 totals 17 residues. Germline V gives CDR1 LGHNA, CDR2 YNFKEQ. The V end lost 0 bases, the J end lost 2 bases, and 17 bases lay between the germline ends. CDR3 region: CASSQEGPHPEPYEQYF. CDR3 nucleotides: TGTGCCAGCAGCCAAGAGGGCCCCCACCCGGAACCCTACGAGCAGTACTTC.

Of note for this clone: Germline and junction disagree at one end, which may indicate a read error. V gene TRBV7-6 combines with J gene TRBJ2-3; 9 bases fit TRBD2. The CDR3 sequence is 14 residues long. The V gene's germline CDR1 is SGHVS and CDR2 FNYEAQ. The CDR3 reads CASSLAGRADTQYF. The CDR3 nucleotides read TGTGCCAGCAGCCTAGCGGGGAGGGCAGATACGCAGTATTTT.

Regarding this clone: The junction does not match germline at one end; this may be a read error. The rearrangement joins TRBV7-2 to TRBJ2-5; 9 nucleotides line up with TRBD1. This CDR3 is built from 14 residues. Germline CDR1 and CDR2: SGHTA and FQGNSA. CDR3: CATSNRGRRETQYF. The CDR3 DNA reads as TGTGCCACCAGCAACAGGGGGCGAAGAGAGACCCAGTACTTC.

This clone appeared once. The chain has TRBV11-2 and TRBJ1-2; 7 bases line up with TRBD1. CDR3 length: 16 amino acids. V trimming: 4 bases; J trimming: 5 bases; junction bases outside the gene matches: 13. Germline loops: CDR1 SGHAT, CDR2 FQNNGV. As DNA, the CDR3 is TGTGCCAGCAGCTCGTCCTCCGGGACAGCACATTATGGCTACACCTTC. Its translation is CASSSSSGTAHYGYTF.

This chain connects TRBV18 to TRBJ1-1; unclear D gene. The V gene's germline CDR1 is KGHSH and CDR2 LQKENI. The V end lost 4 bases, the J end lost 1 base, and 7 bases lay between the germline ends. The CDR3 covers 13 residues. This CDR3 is CASSQGGNTEAFF. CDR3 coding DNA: TGTGCCAGCTCACAGGGAGGGAACACTGAAGCTTTCTTT. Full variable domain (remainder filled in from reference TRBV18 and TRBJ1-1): NAGVMQNPRHLVRRRGQEARLRCSPMKGHSHVYWYRQLPEEGLKFMVYLQKENIIDESGMPKERFSAEFPKEGPSILRIQQVVRGDSAAYFCASSQGGNTEAFFGQGTRLTVV.

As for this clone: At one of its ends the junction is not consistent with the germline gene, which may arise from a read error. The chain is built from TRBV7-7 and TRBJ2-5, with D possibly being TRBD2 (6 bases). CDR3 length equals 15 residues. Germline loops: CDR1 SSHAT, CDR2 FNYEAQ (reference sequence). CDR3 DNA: TGTGCTAGCAGCTTAGCGCCGGGGGTCGGGGAGACCCAGTACTTC. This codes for CASSLAPGVGETQYF.

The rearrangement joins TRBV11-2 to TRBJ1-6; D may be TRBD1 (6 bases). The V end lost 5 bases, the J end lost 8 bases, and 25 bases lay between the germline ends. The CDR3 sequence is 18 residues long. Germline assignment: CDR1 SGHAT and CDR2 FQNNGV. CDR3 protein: CASSPTLRGGSYYSPLHF. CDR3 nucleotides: TGTGCCAGCAGCCCTACCCTGAGGGGGGGCTCGTATTATTCACCCCTCCACTTT.

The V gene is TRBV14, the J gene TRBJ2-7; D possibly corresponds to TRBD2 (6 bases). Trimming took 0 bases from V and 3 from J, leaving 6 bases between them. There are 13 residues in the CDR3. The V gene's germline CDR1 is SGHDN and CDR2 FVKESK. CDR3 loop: CASSQETSYEQYF. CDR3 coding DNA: TGTGCCAGCAGCCAAGAGACTAGCTACGAGCAGTACTTC.

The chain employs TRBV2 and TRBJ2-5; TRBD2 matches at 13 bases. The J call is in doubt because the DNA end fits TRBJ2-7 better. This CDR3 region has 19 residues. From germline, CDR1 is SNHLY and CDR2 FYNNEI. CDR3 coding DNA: TGTGCCAGCAGAGTATCCTCTGTGACTAGCGGGAGGAGAAGGGACGAGCAGTACTTC. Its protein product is CASRVSSVTSGRRRDEQYF.

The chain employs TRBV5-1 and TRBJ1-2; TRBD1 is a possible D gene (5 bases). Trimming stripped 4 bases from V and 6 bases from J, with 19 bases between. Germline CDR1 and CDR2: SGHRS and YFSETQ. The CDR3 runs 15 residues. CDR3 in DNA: TGCGCCAGCAGCCCACACCCGGGACTCGAGGATGGCTACACCTTC. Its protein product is CASSPHPGLEDGYTF. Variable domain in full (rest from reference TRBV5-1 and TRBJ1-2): KAGVTQTPRYLIKTRGQQVTLSCSPISGHRSVSWYQQTPGQGLQFLFEYFSETQRNKGNFPGRFSGRQFSNSRSEMNVSTLELGDSALYLCASSPHPGLEDGYTFGSGTRLTVV.

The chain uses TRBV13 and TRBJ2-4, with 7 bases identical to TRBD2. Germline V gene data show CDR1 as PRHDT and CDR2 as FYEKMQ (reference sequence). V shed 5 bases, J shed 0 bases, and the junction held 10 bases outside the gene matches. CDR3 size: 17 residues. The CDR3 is CASSTRAGVGAKNIQYF. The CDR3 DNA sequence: TGTGCCAGCAGCACCCGGGCGGGAGTAGGAGCCAAAAACATTCAGTACTTC.

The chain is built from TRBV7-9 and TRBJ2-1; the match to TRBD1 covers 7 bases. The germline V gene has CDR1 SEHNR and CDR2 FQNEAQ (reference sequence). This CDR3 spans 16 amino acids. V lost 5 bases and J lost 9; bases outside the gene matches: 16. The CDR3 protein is CASSARGNRGVGEQFF. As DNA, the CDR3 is TGTGCCAGCAGCGCTAGGGGGAACAGGGGCGTGGGTGAGCAGTTCTTC.

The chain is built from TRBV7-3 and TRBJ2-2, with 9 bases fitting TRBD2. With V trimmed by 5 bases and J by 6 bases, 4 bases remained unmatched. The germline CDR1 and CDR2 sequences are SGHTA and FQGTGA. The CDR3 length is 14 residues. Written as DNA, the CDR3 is TGTGCCAGCAGCCTGGGACTAGCAGCCGGGGAGCTGTTTTTT. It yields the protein CASSLGLAAGELFF.

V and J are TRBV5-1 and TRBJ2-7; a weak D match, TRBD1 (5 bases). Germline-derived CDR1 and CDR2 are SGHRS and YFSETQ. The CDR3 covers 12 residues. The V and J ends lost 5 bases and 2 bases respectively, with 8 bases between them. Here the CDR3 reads CASRTDPYEQYF. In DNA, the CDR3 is TGCGCCAGCAGGACAGACCCCTACGAGCAGTACTTC.

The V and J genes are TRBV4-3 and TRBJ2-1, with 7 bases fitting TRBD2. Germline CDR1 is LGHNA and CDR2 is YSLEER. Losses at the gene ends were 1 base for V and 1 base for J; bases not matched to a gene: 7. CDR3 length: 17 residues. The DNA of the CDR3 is TGCGCCAGCAGCCAAGCCATCAGCGGGACTTCCTACAATGAGCAGTTCTTC. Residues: CASSQAISGTSYNEQFF.

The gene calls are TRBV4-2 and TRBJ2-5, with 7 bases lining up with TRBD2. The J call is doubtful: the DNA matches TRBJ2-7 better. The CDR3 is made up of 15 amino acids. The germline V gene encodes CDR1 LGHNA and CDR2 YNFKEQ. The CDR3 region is CASSQDPAGAYEQYF. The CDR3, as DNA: TGTGCCAGCAGCCAAGATCCGGCGGGAGCCTACGAGCAGTACTTC.

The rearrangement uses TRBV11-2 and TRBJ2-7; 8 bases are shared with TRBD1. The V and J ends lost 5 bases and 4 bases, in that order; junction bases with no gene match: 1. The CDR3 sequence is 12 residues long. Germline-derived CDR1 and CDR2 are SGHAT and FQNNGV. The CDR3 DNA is TGTGCCAGCAGCCGACAGGGGTACGAGCAGTACTTC. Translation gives CASSRQGYEQYF. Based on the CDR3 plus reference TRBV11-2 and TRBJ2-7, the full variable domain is EAGVAQSPRYKIIEKRQSVAFWCNPISGHATLYWYQQILGQGPKLLIQFQNNGVVDDSQLPKDRFSAERLKGVDSTLKIQPAKLEDSAVYLCASSRQGYEQYFGPGTRLTVT.

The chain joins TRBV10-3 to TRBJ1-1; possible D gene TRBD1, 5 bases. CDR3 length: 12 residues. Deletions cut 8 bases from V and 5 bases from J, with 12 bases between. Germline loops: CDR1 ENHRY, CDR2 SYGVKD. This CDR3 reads CAIGRGTTEAFF. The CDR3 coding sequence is TGTGCCATCGGGAGGGGAACGACTGAAGCTTTCTTT.